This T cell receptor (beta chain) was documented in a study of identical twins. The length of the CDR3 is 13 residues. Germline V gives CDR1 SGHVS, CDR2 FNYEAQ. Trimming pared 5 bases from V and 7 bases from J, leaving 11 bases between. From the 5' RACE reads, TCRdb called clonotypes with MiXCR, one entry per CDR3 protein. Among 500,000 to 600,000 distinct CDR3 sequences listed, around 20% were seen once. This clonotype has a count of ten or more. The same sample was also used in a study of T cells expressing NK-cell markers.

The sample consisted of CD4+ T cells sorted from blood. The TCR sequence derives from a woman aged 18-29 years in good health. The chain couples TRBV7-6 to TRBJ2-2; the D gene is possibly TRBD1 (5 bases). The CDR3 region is CASSVDNIGELFF. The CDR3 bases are TGTGCCAGCAGCGTGGACAATATCGGGGAGCTGTTTTTT.